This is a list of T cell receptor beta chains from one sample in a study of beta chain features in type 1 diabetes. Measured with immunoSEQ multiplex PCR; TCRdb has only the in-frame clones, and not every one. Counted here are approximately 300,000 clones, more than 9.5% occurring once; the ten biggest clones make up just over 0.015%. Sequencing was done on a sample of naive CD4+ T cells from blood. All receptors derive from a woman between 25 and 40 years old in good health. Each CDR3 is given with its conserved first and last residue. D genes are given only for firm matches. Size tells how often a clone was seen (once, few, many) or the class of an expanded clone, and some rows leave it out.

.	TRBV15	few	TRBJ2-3	TGTGCCACCAGCAGAGCTGCCGGAGATACGCAGTATTTT	CATSRAAGDTQYF
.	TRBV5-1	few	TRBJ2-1	TGCGCCAGCAGCTCGCGCGGGAACAATGAGCAGTTCTTC	CASSSRGNNEQFF
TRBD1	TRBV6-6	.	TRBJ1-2	TGTGCCAGCAGTTCGAATGGACAGGGAAACTATGGCTACACCTTC	CASSSNGQGNYGYTF
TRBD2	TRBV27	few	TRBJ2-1	TGTGCCAGCAGAGAGACGGGACTAGCGATTAAGAGCTCCTACAATGAGCAGTTCTTC	CASRETGLAIKSSYNEQFF
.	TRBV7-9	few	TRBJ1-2	TGTGCCAGCAGCCAAGGACAGTTCTATGGCTACACCTTC	CASSQGQFYGYTF
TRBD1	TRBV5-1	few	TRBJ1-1	TGCGCCAGCAGCACCCAGGGGGCGGCGGCTGAAGCTTTCTTT	CASSTQGAAAEAFF
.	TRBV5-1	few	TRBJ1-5	TGCGCCAGCAGCAAGGACAGCGGGGATCAGCCCCAGCATTTT	CASSKDSGDQPQHF
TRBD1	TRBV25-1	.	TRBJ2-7	TGTGCCAGCAGTAGATCCGGGACAGGCGCCTACGAGCAGTACTTC	CASSRSGTGAYEQYF
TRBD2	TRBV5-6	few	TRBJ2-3	TGTGCCAGCAGCTATAAAACGGGACTAGCGACAGATACGCAGTATTTT	CASSYKTGLATDTQYF
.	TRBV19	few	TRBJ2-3	TGTGCCAGTAGTATGGGCAGTTCGGCAGATACGCAGTATTTT	CASSMGSSADTQYF
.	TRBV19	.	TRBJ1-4	TGTGCCAGTAGTATCTCGGCGGCAGGGATTGAAAAACTGTTTTTT	CASSISAAGIEKLFF
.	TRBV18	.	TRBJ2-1	TGTGCCAGCTCACTCGCGGGTTACAATGAGCAGTTCTTC	CASSLAGYNEQFF
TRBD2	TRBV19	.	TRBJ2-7	TGTGCCAGTAGTATGGGACTAGCGGGAGTCGCCTCCTACGAGCAGTACTTC	CASSMGLAGVASYEQYF
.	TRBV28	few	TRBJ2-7	TGTGCCAGCCACAGTCCGCAGTACTTC	CASHSPQYF
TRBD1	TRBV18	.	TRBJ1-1	TGTGCCAGCTCACCGCGGCGGGACAGACATAACACTGAAGCTTTCTTT	CASSPRRDRHNTEAFF
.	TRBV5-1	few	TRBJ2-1	TGCGCCAGCAGCTTGGCGTCGTGGGCTACAAATGAGCAGTTCTTC	CASSLASWATNEQFF
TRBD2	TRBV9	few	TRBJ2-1	TGTGCCAGCAGCGTAGGCGACGCTAGCGGGAGGCTCTACAATGAGCAGTTCTTC	CASSVGDASGRLYNEQFF
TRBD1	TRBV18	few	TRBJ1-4	TGTGCCAGCTCACCGCTCGTACGGACAGGGGGTAATGAAAAACTGTTTTTT	CASSPLVRTGGNEKLFF
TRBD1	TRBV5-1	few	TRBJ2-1	TGCGCCAGCAGCTTCCGGGACAGGGAAAGCAATGAGCAGTTCTTC	CASSFRDRESNEQFF
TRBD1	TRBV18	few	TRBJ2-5	TGTGCCAGCTCACCGACAGGGGTAGAGACCCAGTACTTC	CASSPTGVETQYF
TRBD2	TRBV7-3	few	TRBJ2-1	TGTGCCAGCAGCCCTGGACTAGCGGGAGTCCAGGAGTTCTTC	CASSPGLAGVQEFF
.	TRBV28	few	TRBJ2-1	TGTGCCACCTCATCCGGACATTACAATGAGCAGTTCTTC	CATSSGHYNEQFF
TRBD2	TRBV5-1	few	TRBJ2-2	TGCGCCAGCAGCTGGACTAGATCCGGGGAGCTGTTTTTT	CASSWTRSGELFF
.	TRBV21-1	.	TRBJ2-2	TGTGCCAGCAGCTCGGTGATCGCGAACACCGGGGAGCTGTTTTTT	CASSSVIANTGELFF
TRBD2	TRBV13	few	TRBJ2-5	TGTGCCAGCAGCCCTGGACTAGCGTTTCAAGAGACCCAGTACTTC	CASSPGLAFQETQYF
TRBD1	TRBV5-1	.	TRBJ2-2	TGCGCCAGCAGCCGGGGACAGGAGAACACCGGGGAGCTGTTTTTT	CASSRGQENTGELFF
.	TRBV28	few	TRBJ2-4	TGTGCCAGCAGTTCTCGGGGGGCTAGGGCCAAAAACATTCAGTACTTC	CASSSRGARAKNIQYF
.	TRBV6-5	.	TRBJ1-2	TGTGCCAGCAGTTACTCTGGTATCCAGGGAAGAAGGGGCTACACCTTC	CASSYSGIQGRRGYTF
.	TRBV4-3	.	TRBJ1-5	TGCGCCAGCAGCCAAGATTGGCGAGGGCGGGGGAGCCAACCGAATTTT	CASSQDWRGRGSQPNF
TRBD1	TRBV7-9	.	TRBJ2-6	TGTGCCAGCAGCTTCCGACAGGGGGCGCCTAGGTCTGGGGCCAACGTCCTGACTTTC	CASSFRQGAPRSGANVLTF
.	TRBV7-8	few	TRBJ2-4	TGTGCCAGCAGCTTAGGGGTGGGAGCGACCAAAAACATTCAGTACTTC	CASSLGVGATKNIQYF
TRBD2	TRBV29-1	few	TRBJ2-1	TGCAGCGTTGAGGCTAGCGGGAGGGGCAATGAGCAGTTCTTC	CSVEASGRGNEQFF
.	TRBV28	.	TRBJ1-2	TGTGCCACCTCGGAGGATGACTATGGCTACACCTTC	CATSEDDYGYTF
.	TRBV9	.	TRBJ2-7	TGTGCCAGCAGCCTAAGTGGGACAACCTACGAGCAGTACTTC	CASSLSGTTYEQYF
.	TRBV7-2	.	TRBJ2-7	TGTGCCAGCAGCTCCGGGACATTCGCCTACGAGCAGTACTTC	CASSSGTFAYEQYF
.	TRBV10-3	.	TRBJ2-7	TGTGCCACCGAGAGGGGGTTTGGGTACGAGCAGTACTTC	CATERGFGYEQYF
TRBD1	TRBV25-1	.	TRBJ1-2	TGTGCCAGCAGTGAAACAGGGGTCCGGGGCTATGGCTACACCTTC	CASSETGVRGYGYTF
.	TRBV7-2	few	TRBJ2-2	TGTGCCAGCAGCTTCTTCGCGGGTACGAACACCGGGGAGCTGTTTTTT	CASSFFAGTNTGELFF
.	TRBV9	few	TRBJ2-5	TGTGCCAGCAGCGTAGGGAACGGGGAGACCCAGTACTTC	CASSVGNGETQYF
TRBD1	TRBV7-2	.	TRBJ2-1	TGTGCCAGCAGCCATCAGGGGGCGCGGAATGAGCAGTTCTTC	CASSHQGARNEQFF
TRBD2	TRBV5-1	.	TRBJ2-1	TGCGCCAGCAGCTTGACTAGCGGAAACAATGAGCAGTTCTTC	CASSLTSGNNEQFF
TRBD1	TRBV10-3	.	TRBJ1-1	TGTGCCATCAGTGAGGGCAGGGGGCGGACGGGTAACACTGAAGCTTTCTTT	CAISEGRGRTGNTEAFF
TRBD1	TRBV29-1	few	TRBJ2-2	TGCAGCGTTGCGGACAGGTCCACCGGGGAGCTGTTTTTT	CSVADRSTGELFF
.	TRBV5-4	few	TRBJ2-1	TGTGCCAGCAACTCTGTGAGGGATGAGCAGTTCTTC	CASNSVRDEQFF
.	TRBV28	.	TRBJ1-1	TGTGCCAGCAGTTTTTCCAGTATGATACCTGAAGCTTTCTTT	CASSFSSMIPEAFF
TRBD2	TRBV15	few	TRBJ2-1	TGTGCCACCAGCAGAGATCTAGCGGGAGGCAATGAGCAGTTCTTC	CATSRDLAGGNEQFF
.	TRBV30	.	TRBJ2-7	TGTGCCTCGGGGAAAACCTACGAGCAGTACTTC	CASGKTYEQYF
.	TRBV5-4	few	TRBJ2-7	TGCGCCAGCAGCCAAGAAGGGACTCTCTCCTACGAGCAGTACTTC	CASSQEGTLSYEQYF
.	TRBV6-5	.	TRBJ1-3	TGTGCCAGCAGTCCCCGGACACCAGCTGGAAACACCATATATTTT	CASSPRTPAGNTIYF
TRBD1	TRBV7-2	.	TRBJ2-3	TGTGCCAGCAGCTTAGAAGGCGACAGGGAGTATTTT	CASSLEGDREYF
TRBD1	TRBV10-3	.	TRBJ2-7	TGTGCCATCAGCCCCCAGAGGACAGGGGTCGAGCAGTACTTC	CAISPQRTGVEQYF
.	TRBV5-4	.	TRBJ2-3	TGTGCCAGCAGCTTGGGTGGCGGTCGGGGGACAGATACGCAGTATTTT	CASSLGGGRGTDTQYF
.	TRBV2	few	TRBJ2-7	TGTGCCAGCAGTATCTGGACTCTCTCCTACGAGCAGTACTTC	CASSIWTLSYEQYF
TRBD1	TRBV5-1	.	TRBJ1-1	TGCGCCAGCAGCTTGGAGACAGGGTTTGGCACTGAAGCTTTCTTT	CASSLETGFGTEAFF
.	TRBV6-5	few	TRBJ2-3	TGTGCCAGCAGTTACTCGTACGGGAGCACAGATACGCAGTATTTT	CASSYSYGSTDTQYF